This T cell receptor (beta chain) was identified in a study of T cell repertoires in cytomegalovirus infection (dated by TCRdb to between 2018 and 2021). General notes on the study: Alongside well-studied HLA-B-restricted epitopes, the peptide stimulations were aimed at recently identified HLA-C-restricted CMV epitopes, whose presentation resists viral immunomodulation. Because public TCR beta signatures pointed to carriage of CMV infection together with the matching HLA type, the HLA type of each donor mattered for the analysis. Overall results and qualifications from the work: The ex vivo response was dominated by HLA-C-restricted CMV-specific TCR beta clonotypes, and the single most frequent clonotype in two of eight donors was supplied by these HLA-C-restricted clonotypes. Carriers of CMV infection plus the relevant HLA type were discriminated by the cumulative frequency of public TCR beta family members in the study cohort and in an independent roughly 380-donor cohort.

This clonotype was found a few times. The clone's antigen remains unknown. It has no much larger one-base neighbor in the sample; base qualities were not kept. The CDR3 starts with the cysteine, ends with the phenylalanine, and has 13 residues. The retained sequence is limited to the CDR3, 39 bases, with the frame set at the first base. In the germline V gene, CDR1 corresponds to MNHEY and CDR2 to SVGAGI. V is shortened by 1 base, J by 5 bases, and the region joining them spans 7 bases. Sequenced on an Illumina HiSeq 1500. TCRdb's own reprocessing of the public reads used fastp at Q25 and MiXCR and kept productive beta chains. Each entry is one CDR3 protein sequence, shown with its most common DNA and genes. The sample data list around 800,000 distinct CDR3 sequences, and less than 35% of these were observed just once. The ten largest clones take up about an eighth of the sample. The treatment or condition label on this specimen signifies: in vitro stimulation with specific CMV peptide epitopes to enrich CMV-specific T cells.

The sample here was cultured CD8+ T cells from PBMCs, taken from culture after CMV antigen stimulation. The receptor's source is a human donor in good health (CMV status not recorded). Some clones in this sample may be carry-over from other donors' samples. This chain is built from TRBV6-5 and TRBJ2-3; TRBD1 is possibly the D segment (5 matching bases). The CDR3 here reads CASSYFQGDTQYF. The bases read TGTGCCAGCAGTTACTTCCAGGGAGATACGCAGTATTTT.